This T cell receptor (beta chain) was recorded in a study of blood T cells in healthy people across ages. General study results and limits: Across the age range, TCR beta diversity per million T cells fell in a roughly linear way.

Roughly 10 milliliters of peripheral blood were drawn from each donor into EDTA-treated tubes. This clonotype was observed a few times. The antigen is not known. The authors ran a second PCR of about 7 to 11 cycles using a sample-barcoded 5' primer and a J-beta primer mix. TCRdb ran MiXCR on the 5' RACE reads and lists one entry per CDR3 protein. The sample shows roughly 1,500,000 distinct CDR3 sequences, around two fifths of them seen only once. Germline assignment: CDR1 MNHEY and CDR2 SVGAGI. The V end was cut by 2 bases, the J end by 2 bases, with 7 bases between. The length of the CDR3 is 13 residues.

The chain combines TRBV6-5 with TRBJ2-7, with D perhaps TRBD1 (5 bases). The TCR was taken from a woman aged 18-29 years in good health. Sequenced material: blood. CDR3 DNA: TGTGCCAGCAGTTACCGACAGCCCTACGAGCAGTACTTC. This codes for CASSYRQPYEQYF.